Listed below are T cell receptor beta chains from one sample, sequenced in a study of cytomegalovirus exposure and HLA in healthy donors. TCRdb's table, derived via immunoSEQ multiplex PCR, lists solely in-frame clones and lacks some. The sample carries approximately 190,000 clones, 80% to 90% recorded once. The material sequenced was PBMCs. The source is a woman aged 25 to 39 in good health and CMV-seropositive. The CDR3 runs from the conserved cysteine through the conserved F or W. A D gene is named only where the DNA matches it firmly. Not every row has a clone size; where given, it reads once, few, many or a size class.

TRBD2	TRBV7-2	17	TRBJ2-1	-	TGTGCCAGCAGCTCCCTTCGCCCTAGCGGGAGGGCCCATGAGCAGTTCTTC	CASSSLRPSGRAHEQFF
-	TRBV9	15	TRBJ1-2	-	TGTGCCAGCAGCGTGGGCCCTTACCTGGACTATGGCTACACCTTC	CASSVGPYLDYGYTF
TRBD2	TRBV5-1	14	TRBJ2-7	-	TGCGCCAGCAGGGCTAGCGGGGATTCCTACGAGCAGTACTTC	CASRASGDSYEQYF
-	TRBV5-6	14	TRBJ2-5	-	TGTGCCAGCAGCTTGGTTTACAGAAAAGAGACCCAGTACTTC	CASSLVYRKETQYF
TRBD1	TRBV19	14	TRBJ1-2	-	TGTGCCAGTGGGACCACAGGGGCTAACTATGGCTACACCTTC	CASGTTGANYGYTF
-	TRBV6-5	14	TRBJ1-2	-	TGTGCCAGCAGTTACTCTGGGACTCTGTATGGCTACACCTTC	CASSYSGTLYGYTF
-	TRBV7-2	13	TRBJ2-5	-	TGTGCCAGCAGCTCGGCTGGGCGAGAGACCCAGTACTTC	CASSSAGRETQYF
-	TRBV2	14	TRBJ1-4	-	TGTGCCATCGACGGGCAGGGTTCGAGTGAAAAACTGTTTTTT	CAIDGQGSSEKLFF
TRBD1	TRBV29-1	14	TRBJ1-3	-	TGCAGCGTTGAAGAAGGGACAGCTGGAAACACCATATATTTT	CSVEEGTAGNTIYF
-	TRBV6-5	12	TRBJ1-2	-	TGTGCCAGCAGTTACGTAAGGGGAAAGGTTACCTTC	CASSYVRGKVTF
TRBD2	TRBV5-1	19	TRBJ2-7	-	TGCGCCAGCAGCTACGAAGCCAGGGGACTAGCGGGAGAAACCTACGAGCAGTACTTC	CASSYEARGLAGETYEQYF
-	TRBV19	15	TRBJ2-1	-	TGTGCCAGTAGTATCCAGGGGAACTCCTACAATGAGCAGTTCTTC	CASSIQGNSYNEQFF
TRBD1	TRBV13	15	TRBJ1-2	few	TGTGCCAGCAGCCTTACCGGGACAGGGATCGTCGGCTACACCTTC	CASSLTGTGIVGYTF
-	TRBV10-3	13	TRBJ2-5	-	TGTGCCATCAGTGACGGGACACAAGAGACCCAGTACTTC	CAISDGTQETQYF
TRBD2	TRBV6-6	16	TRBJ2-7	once	TGTGCCAGCAGTTATAGGCGGGAGGGCCGGAGCTACGAGCAGTACTTC	CASSYRREGRSYEQYF
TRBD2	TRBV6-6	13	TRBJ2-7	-	TGTGCCAGCAGCCCGACTAGCGTCTACGAGCAGTACTTC	CASSPTSVYEQYF
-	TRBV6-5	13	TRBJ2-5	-	TGTGCCAGCAGCCGGCGACCCAGGGAGACCCAGTACTTC	CASSRRPRETQYF
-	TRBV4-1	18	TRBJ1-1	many	TGCGCCAGCAGCCCAGCGGGGGTACTCCAGCCCTACGGCACTGAAGCTTTCTTT	CASSPAGVLQPYGTEAFF
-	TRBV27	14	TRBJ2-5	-	TGTGCCAGCAGTTCAGAGCGCAGAAGGGGGACCCAGTACTTC	CASSSERRRGTQYF
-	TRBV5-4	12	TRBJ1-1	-	TGTGCCAGCAGCTTGAACTCGGCTGAAGCTTTCTTT	CASSLNSAEAFF
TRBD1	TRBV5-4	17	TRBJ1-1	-	TGTGCCAGCAGCTTCGGACAGGGGGGGACTCTGAACACTGAAGCTTTCTTT	CASSFGQGGTLNTEAFF
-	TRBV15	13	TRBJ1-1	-	TGTGCCACCAGGCTGGGGGGGAACACTGAAGCTTTCTTT	CATRLGGNTEAFF
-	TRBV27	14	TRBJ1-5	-	TGTGCCAGCAGTTTTGGGGACATTAATCAGCCCCAGCATTTT	CASSFGDINQPQHF
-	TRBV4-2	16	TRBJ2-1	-	TGTGCCAGCAGCCAAGATAGGGACATATCAGCCGGTGAGCAGTTCTTC	CASSQDRDISAGEQFF
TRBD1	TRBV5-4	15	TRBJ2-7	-	TGTGCCAGCAGCCCCGGACAGGGGGCAGCCTACGAGCAGTACTTC	CASSPGQGAAYEQYF
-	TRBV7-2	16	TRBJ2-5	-	TGTGCCAGCAGCCTCATAGTCGAAGCGGAGGAAGAGACCCAGTACTTC	CASSLIVEAEEETQYF
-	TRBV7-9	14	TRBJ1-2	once	TGTGCCAGCAGCTTATTGGAGCCCCATGGGGGCTACACCTTC	CASSLLEPHGGYTF
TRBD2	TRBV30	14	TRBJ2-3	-	TGTGCCGGACGGGGGGAGCGCGGCGGACATACGCAGTATTTT	CAGRGERGGHTQYF
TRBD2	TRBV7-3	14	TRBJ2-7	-	TGTGCCAGCAGCATAAGCGGGAGCGCCTACGAGCAGTACTTC	CASSISGSAYEQYF
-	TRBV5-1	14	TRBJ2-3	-	TGCGCCAGCAGCCCGGGTCTTTACACAGATACGCAGTATTTT	CASSPGLYTDTQYF
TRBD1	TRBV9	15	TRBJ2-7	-	TGTGCCAGCAGCGTAAACCCGGGACAGGGGTACGAGCAGTACTTC	CASSVNPGQGYEQYF
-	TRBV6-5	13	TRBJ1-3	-	TGTGCCAGCCGGTCCCACTCTGGAAACACCATATATTTT	CASRSHSGNTIYF